This T cell receptor beta chain derives from a study of T cells in Graves' hyperthyroidism and ophthalmopathy (dated by TCRdb to between 2018 and 2021). Notes on the research overall: Peripheral blood samples were taken at initial diagnosis, before any treatment was given. To identify TCR V-J signatures that set the groups apart, the researchers used a discovery cohort of approximately 98 patients, made up of 43 with Graves' ophthalmopathy and 57 with stable Graves' hyperthyroidism. An independent validation cohort of around 19 hyperthyroidism patients and about 15 patients who later progressed to ophthalmopathy tested prospective prediction of ophthalmopathy. The 100 discovery patients were randomly divided into training and test sets at a 7:3 ratio. In about 6 Graves' hyperthyroidism patients, the study also compared T-cell repertoires from thyroid tissue with T-cell repertoires from blood. After sampling, hyperthyroidism patients received methimazole starting at 30 mg daily, and ophthalmopathy patients received high-dose intravenous methylprednisolone. The paper describes TCR Vbeta CDR3 sequencing of around 140 peripheral blood samples, made up of roughly 45 ophthalmopathy patients, roughly 75 hyperthyroidism patients and approximately 17 progressor patients. General study outcomes and caveats: A model built on a 13 V-J signature distinguished ophthalmopathy from stable hyperthyroidism, reaching around 88% sensitivity and under 84% specificity in cross-validation and 80%/75% in testing. In validation, progression to ophthalmopathy was predicted by the model with roughly 71% sensitivity and around 75% specificity, a median of 6.5 months before onset. Most expanded thyroid clonotypes (frequency above 0.001) were also detected in blood, a finding suggesting that blood repertoires may reflect thyroid immune responses. Sample size was not statistically predetermined, and blinding of investigators to group allocation was not performed.

TCR beta CDR3 regions were amplified from RNA transcripts. A first-round RT-PCR of the TCR CDR3 used the HTBI primer set with the Qiagen OneStep RT-PCR kit. A second multiplex PCR round built the libraries, followed by size selection and purification. The libraries were sequenced on an Illumina HiSeq2000 using paired-end 100 bp reads. The authors processed their data as follows. SOAPnuke was used to process the raw data, with reads discarded if the reads contained adapters or uncalled bases, had a mean Phred below 15, or lacked an exact constant-primer or identifier match. COPE v1.2.5 was used to merge high-quality paired reads, and clonotypes were defined as unique nucleotide sequences. Clonotypes were aligned to IMGT TRBV, TRBD and TRBJ reference segments using MiTCR v1.1. The analysis included only V-J combinations with a frequency above 0.0001, which together covered approximately 99% of the repertoires. A TCS score was defined as the ratio between F50 (clonal expansion) and ExV (chaos), using BLOSUM62-based TCRdist between CDR3 peptides within each V-J. Welch's t-statistics and random forest reduced around 510 V-J features to fewer than 15, which were used in a naive Bayes classifier (R e1071). The public reads were reanalyzed by TCRdb: fastp trimming at Q25, MiXCR alignment, in-frame beta chains only. Identical CDR3 protein sequences are pooled into one entry, listed with their most common genes and DNA. The V and J calls come from TCRdb's annotation, not from the publication. For this sample the table gives some 650,000 distinct CDR3 sequences, of which about a sixth were detected only once. The ten largest clonotypes hold more than 3% of the sample.

Ophthalmopathy patients had moderately to severely active disease, with a Clinical Activity Score of 3 or more, a NOSPECS grade of 4 or more, and a disease duration of less than 3 months. The study excluded patients with uncontrolled infections, other autoimmune diseases, pregnancy or lactation. Diagnoses were established on the basis of clinical symptoms, serum thyroxine and TRAb, thyroid ultrasound, and orbital computed tomography. PBMCs were isolated from about 9 ml of fresh peripheral blood by Ficoll-Paque density gradient centrifugation. Trizol reagent was used to extract total RNA, and RNA quality was then checked on an Agilent 2100 Bioanalyzer. Comments on this clonotype: Its antigen specificity is not known. One base away there is no much larger clone; base qualities are not given.

Including cysteine and phenylalanine, the CDR3 has 16 amino acids. Left in the record is the CDR3 DNA by itself, 48 bases read in frame from the first base. CDR1 and CDR2, per the germline V gene, are KGHDR and SFDVKD. Here V drops 4 bases and J drops 3 bases, and the junction holds 5 bases not matched to any gene. Sequenced input: blood. The sequence links TRBV24-1 to TRBJ1-5; 10 middle bases align to TRBD1. This clonotype was sampled from a woman aged 40 to 50 with Graves' ophthalmopathy. The base sequence is TGTGCCACCAGTGACCCGGGACAGGGGTACAATCAGCCCCAGCATTTT. This gives the protein CATSDPGQGYNQPQHF.